This T cell receptor beta chain derives from a study of patients and donors after allogeneic stem cell transplantation. Each CDR3 protein gets one entry after TCRdb re-called the RT-PCR reads with MiXCR. The repertoire holds 400,000 to 450,000 distinct CDR3 sequences, around 15% seen once, with less than 9.5% in the top ten. This clonotype was counted ten times or more. From germline, CDR1 is KGHSH and CDR2 LQKENI. V dropped 3 bases and J dropped 7 bases, with 10 bases sitting between them. CDR3 size: 13 residues. The chain recombines TRBV18 with TRBJ2-1; D remains ambiguous. Material for sequencing was blood, either unsorted or a sorted T cell fraction (not recorded which). This receptor was identified in a human donor who was either an allogeneic HSCT recipient or a stem cell or donor lymphocyte infusion donor (not recorded which). It is not recorded whose cells these are; they may come from a transplant donor. Written as DNA, the CDR3 is TGTGCCAGCTCACCCTTAAGTACGAATGAGCAGTTCTTC. It encodes CASSPLSTNEQFF.